These 18 T cell receptor beta chains were all obtained from the same sample, sequenced in a study of immune evolution from preneoplasia to lung adenocarcinoma. Sequencing was performed with immunoSEQ multiplex PCR; in TCRdb, only in-frame clones are kept and a portion is missing. The table shows 3,200 or so clones, with 73% occurring only once. The sample consisted of FFPE minimally invasive lung adenocarcinoma tissue. The receptors shown here come from a person aged 60-80 years with lung adenocarcinoma.

Sample share makes this clone hyperexpanded. The V call is TRBV29-1, the J call TRBJ1-1; D not resolved. Trimming removed 3 bases from V and 7 bases from J, with 9 bases in between. Per the germline V gene, CDR1 is SQVTM and CDR2 is ANQGSEA. The CDR3 totals 11 residues. CDR3 in DNA: TGCAGCGTTGAGGGTCTCCATGAAGCTTTCTTT. Encoded protein: CSVEGLHEAFF.

This rearrangement joins TRBV29-1 to TRBJ2-7; D is unresolved. Trimming cost V 3 bases and J 2 bases, with 8 bases left between them. The CDR3 has 12 amino acids. Germline V lookup: CDR1 SQVTM, CDR2 ANQGSEA. This CDR3 is CSVDSGTYEQYF. DNA of the CDR3: TGCAGCGTTGACTCAGGAACCTACGAGCAGTACTTC.

This clone has only a few counts. The genes are TRBV7-9 and TRBJ2-5, with D perhaps being TRBD1 or TRBD2 (5 bases each). V was cut by 0 bases and J by 0 bases, with 11 bases left in between. The CDR3 is made up of 16 amino acids. Germline CDR1 is SEHNR and CDR2 is FQNEAQ (reference sequence). In nucleotides, the CDR3 is TGTGCCAGCAGCTTAGCTGAGGGGCTATACCAAGAGACCCAGTACTTC. It translates to CASSLAEGLYQETQYF.

The V gene is TRBV28, the J gene TRBJ2-7; TRBD1 matches at 11 bases. Per the germline V gene, CDR1 is MDHEN and CDR2 is SYDVKM. CDR3 length: 15 amino acids. V trimming: 4 bases; J trimming: 2 bases; junction bases outside the gene matches: 4. In DNA form, the CDR3 reads TGTGCCAGCAGTTGGGACAGGGGGTTTCCCTACGAGCAGTACTTC. Amino acid sequence: CASSWDRGFPYEQYF. Based on the CDR3 plus reference TRBV28 and TRBJ2-7, the full variable domain is DVKVTQSSRYLVKRTGEKVFLECVQDMDHENMFWYRQDPGLGLRLIYFSYDVKMKEKGDIPEGYSVSREKKERFSLILESASTNQTSMYLCASSWDRGFPYEQYFGPGTRLTVT.

A word on this clone: At one boundary the junction diverges from the germline segment, which might be a read error. The CDR3 reads CASSSRGAGSSYNEQFF. DNA for the CDR3: TGTGCTAGCAGCTCCCGGGGGGCAGGGAGCTCCTACAATGAGCAGTTCTTC. The rearrangement joins TRBV7-9 to TRBJ2-1; weak D call: TRBD2 (7 bases). Per the germline V gene, CDR1 is SEHNR and CDR2 is FQNEAQ (reference sequence). CDR3 size: 17 residues.

This chain uses TRBV11-3 with TRBJ1-1, with D uncertain. CDR3 size: 15 residues. From germline, CDR1 is SGHNT and CDR2 YENEEA. V was trimmed by 5 bases and J by 1 base, leaving 14 bases between them. This chain's CDR3 is CASSIGMVGNTEAFF. In DNA form, the CDR3 reads TGTGCCAGCAGCATAGGTATGGTTGGGAACACTGAAGCTTTCTTT.

V is TRBV29-1 and J is TRBJ1-4, with D perhaps matching TRBD1 (6 bases). V was shortened by 6 bases and J by 5 bases, with 16 bases between the two germline ends. The germline gives CDR1 SQVTM, CDR2 ANQGSEA. The CDR3 totals 14 residues. The CDR3 nucleotides are TGCAGCGTAAGAGCAGGGGCGGAAAATGAAAAACTGTTTTTT. Translated, it gives CSVRAGAENEKLFF.

The V call is TRBV11-2, the J call TRBJ2-7, with 7 nucleotides matching TRBD2. Germline CDR1 reads SGHAT; CDR2 reads FQNNGV. The CDR3 loop spans 16 amino acids. Losses at the gene ends were 5 bases for V and 2 bases for J; bases not matched to a gene: 12. The CDR3 DNA reads TGTGCCAGCAGCGCAAGAGGTCGGGGAGGGCCCTACGAGCAGTACTTC. Protein sequence: CASSARGRGGPYEQYF.

V gene TRBV6-5 combines with J gene TRBJ2-5, with 13 bases fitting TRBD2. The V gene's germline CDR1 is MNHEY and CDR2 SVGAGI. J was trimmed by 6 bases and V by 6 bases; bases with no gene match: 4. This CDR3 comprises 14 residues. The CDR3 sequence: CASSTGLAGKTQYF. In DNA, the CDR3 is TGTGCCAGCAGCACGGGACTAGCGGGAAAGACCCAGTACTTC.

The V gene is TRBV19, the J gene TRBJ2-3, with D possibly being TRBD1 (5 bases). Trimming took 6 bases from V and 0 from J, leaving 13 bases between them. The CDR3 covers 15 residues. Germline CDR1 LNHDA, CDR2 SQIVND (reference sequence). The CDR3 reads CASRLTGYSTDTQYF. CDR3 coding DNA: TGTGCCAGTAGGTTAACAGGTTATAGCACAGATACGCAGTATTTT. The full variable domain, completed using reference TRBV19 and TRBJ2-3, is DGGITQSPKYLFRKEGQNVTLSCEQNLNHDAMYWYRQDPGQGLRLIYYSQIVNDFQKGDIAEGYSVSREKKESFPLTVTSAQKNPTAFYLCASRLTGYSTDTQYFGPGTRLTVL.

The chain employs TRBV4-1 and TRBJ2-3, with 7 nucleotides matching TRBD1. With 4 bases clipped from V and 5 bases from J, the junction kept 6 bases outside the gene matches. The germline V gene encodes CDR1 MGHRA and CDR2 YSYEKL. CDR3 length: 14 amino acids. The CDR3: CASSLETGKDTQYF. The CDR3, as DNA: TGCGCCAGCAGCCTCGAGACAGGGAAAGATACGCAGTATTTT.

This clone was seen more than once but under ten times. This chain connects TRBV5-8 to TRBJ2-7; D assignment may be TRBD1 or TRBD2 (5 bases each). The CDR3 extends over 15 amino acids. V dropped 4 bases and J dropped 8 bases, with 22 bases sitting between them. Germline values: CDR1 SGHTS, CDR2 YDEGEE. In DNA, the CDR3 is TGTGCCAGCAGCCCTAGGGACGGGGAATCTACGAAGCAGTACTTC. This translates into CASSPRDGESTKQYF.

The rearrangement joins TRBV25-1 to TRBJ2-1, with 8 bases matching TRBD2. The V segment lost 1 base and the J segment 6 bases; nucleotides outside the gene matches: 5. This CDR3 contains 15 residues. Per the germline V gene, CDR1 is MGHDK and CDR2 is SYGVNS. CDR3 bases: TGTGCCAGCAGTGAATCGGGAGGGATTCGCAATGAGCAGTTCTTC. Amino acids: CASSESGGIRNEQFF.

This rearrangement joins TRBV29-1 to TRBJ2-7, with TRBD2 matching over 9 bases. This CDR3 is 13 amino acids long. Trimming removed 4 bases from V and 7 bases from J; junction bases left unmatched: 8. From germline, CDR1 is SQVTM and CDR2 ANQGSEA. CDR3 sequence: CSVVGLAGREQYF. In DNA form, the CDR3 reads TGCAGCGTTGTGGGGCTAGCGGGAAGAGAGCAGTACTTC.

The chain links TRBV10-3 to TRBJ2-3; 7 positions agree with TRBD1. J lost 14 bases, V lost 10 bases, and 18 bases had no gene match. Germline CDR1 and CDR2: ENHRY and SYGVKD. This CDR3 spans 13 amino acids. The CDR3 coding sequence is TGTGCCACCGGAAGTTTAGGACAGGCAGATCGGTATTTT. Amino acid sequence: CATGSLGQADRYF.

The V and J genes are TRBV19 and TRBJ2-6; the D gene could be TRBD1 or TRBD2 (5 bases each). This CDR3 contains 18 residues. Trimming shortened V by 9 bases and J by 0 bases, and 21 bases separated the two germline ends. The germline gives CDR1 LNHDA, CDR2 SQIVND (reference sequence). The CDR3 loop is CASRRQGVGFSGANVLTF. CDR3 DNA: TGTGCCAGCCGGAGGCAAGGGGTGGGATTCTCTGGGGCCAACGTCCTGACTTTC.

The chain joins TRBV30 to TRBJ2-1; 11 nucleotides align to TRBD2. Germline V CDR1 and CDR2: GTSNPN, SVGIG (reference sequence). Trimming removed 8 bases from V and 9 bases from J; junction bases left unmatched: 9. This CDR3 has 13 residues. The CDR3 reads CAEDSGRAVEQFF. DNA of the CDR3: TGTGCCGAAGATAGCGGGAGGGCCGTTGAGCAGTTCTTC.

This clone is a singleton in its sample. The chain recombines TRBV7-2 with TRBJ1-2; TRBD1 aligns across 7 bases. The CDR3 contains 14 residues. Germline V gives CDR1 SGHTA, CDR2 FQGNSA. Germline trimming cut 6 bases from V and 5 bases from J; bases unmatched to any gene: 9. CDR3 amino acids: CASSRFQGEYGYTF. In DNA, the CDR3 is TGTGCCAGCAGTCGCTTTCAGGGGGAATATGGCTACACCTTC.